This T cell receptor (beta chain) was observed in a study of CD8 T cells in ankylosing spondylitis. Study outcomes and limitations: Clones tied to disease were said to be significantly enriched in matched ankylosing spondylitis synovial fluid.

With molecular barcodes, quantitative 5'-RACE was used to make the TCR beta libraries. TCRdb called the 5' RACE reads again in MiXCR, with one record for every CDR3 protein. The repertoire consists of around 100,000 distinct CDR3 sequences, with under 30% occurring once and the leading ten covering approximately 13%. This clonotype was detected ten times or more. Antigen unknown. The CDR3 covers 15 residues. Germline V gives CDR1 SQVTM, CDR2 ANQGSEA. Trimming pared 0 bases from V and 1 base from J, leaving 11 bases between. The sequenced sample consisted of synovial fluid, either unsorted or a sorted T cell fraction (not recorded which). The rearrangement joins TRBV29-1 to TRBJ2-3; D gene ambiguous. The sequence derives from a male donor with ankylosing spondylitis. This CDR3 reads CSVEDSRLGTDTQYF. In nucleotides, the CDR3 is TGCAGCGTTGAAGATTCGCGGCTAGGCACAGATACGCAGTATTTT.